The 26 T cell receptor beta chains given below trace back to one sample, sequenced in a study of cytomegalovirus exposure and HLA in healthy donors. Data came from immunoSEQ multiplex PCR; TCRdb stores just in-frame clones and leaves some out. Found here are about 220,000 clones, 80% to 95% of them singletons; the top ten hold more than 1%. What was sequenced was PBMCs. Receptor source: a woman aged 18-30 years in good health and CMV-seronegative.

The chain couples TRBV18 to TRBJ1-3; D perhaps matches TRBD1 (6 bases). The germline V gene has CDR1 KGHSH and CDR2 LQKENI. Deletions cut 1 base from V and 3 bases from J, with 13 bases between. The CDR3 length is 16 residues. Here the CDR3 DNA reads TGTGCCAGCTCACCACAACGAACAGGGTTTGGAAACACCATATATTTT. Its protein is CASSPQRTGFGNTIYF.

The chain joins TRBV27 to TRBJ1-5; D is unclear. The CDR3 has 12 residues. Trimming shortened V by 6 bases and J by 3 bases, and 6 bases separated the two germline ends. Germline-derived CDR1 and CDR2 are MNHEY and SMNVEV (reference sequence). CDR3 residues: CASSLLNQPQHF. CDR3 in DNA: TGTGCCAGCAGCCTTCTCAATCAGCCCCAGCATTTT.

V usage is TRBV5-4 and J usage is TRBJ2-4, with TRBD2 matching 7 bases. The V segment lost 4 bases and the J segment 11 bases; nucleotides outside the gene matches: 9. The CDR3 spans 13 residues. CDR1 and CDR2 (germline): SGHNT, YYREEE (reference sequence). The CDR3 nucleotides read TGTGCCAGCAGCCCAGCCCGCGGGGGTCTTCAGTACTTC. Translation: CASSPARGGLQYF.

The CDR3 coding sequence is TGTGCCAGCAGCGTAGTCGGGGAGGATACGCAGTATTTT. Its protein is CASSVVGEDTQYF. The chain links TRBV9 to TRBJ2-3, with D tentatively TRBD2 (5 bases). The germline V gene has CDR1 SGDLS and CDR2 YYNGEE. The CDR3 has 13 residues. Trimming took 0 bases from V and 6 from J, leaving 8 bases between them.

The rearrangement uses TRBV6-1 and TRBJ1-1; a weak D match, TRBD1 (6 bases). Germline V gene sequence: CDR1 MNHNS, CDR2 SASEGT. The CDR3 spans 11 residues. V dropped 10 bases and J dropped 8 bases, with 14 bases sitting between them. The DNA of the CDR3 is TGTGCCAACGACCGGGACATCGAAGCTTTCTTT. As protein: CANDRDIEAFF.

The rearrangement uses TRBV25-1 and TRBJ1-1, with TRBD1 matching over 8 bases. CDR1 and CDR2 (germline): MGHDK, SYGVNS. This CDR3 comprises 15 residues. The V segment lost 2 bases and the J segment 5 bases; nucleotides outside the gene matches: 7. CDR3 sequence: CASSETGGLWTEAFF. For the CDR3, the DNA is TGTGCCAGCAGTGAAACAGGGGGTTTGTGGACTGAAGCTTTCTTT. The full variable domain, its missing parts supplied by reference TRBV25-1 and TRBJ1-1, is EADIYQTPRYLVIGTGKKITLECSQTMGHDKMYWYQQDPGMELHLIHYSYGVNSTEKGDLSSESTVSRIRTEHFPLTLESARPSHTSQYLCASSETGGLWTEAFFGQGTRLTVV.

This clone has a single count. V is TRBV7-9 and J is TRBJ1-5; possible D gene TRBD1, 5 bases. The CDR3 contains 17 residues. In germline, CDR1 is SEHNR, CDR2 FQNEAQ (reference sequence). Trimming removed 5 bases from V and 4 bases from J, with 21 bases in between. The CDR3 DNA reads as TGTGCCAGCAGCCCAGGGAGCACGGGAGCGGGAAATCAGCCCCAGCATTTT. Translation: CASSPGSTGAGNQPQHF.

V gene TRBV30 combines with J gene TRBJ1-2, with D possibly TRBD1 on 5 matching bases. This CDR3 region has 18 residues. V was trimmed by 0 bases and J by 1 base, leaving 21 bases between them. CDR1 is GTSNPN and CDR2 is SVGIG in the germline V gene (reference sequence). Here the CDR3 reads CAWSVLRQFLVLNYGYTF. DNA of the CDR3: TGTGCCTGGAGTGTACTGCGACAGTTCCTAGTACTTAACTATGGCTACACCTTC.

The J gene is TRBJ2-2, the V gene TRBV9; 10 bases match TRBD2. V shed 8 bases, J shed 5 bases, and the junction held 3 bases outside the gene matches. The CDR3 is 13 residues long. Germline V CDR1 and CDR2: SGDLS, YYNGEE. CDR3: CASGLAVTGELFF. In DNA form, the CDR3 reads TGTGCCAGTGGACTAGCGGTGACCGGGGAGCTGTTTTTT.

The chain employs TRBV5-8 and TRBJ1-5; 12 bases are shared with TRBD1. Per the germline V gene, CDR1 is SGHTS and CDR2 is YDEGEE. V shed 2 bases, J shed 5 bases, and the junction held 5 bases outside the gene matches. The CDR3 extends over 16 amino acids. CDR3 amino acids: CASSLYGTGGDQPQHF. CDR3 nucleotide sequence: TGTGCCAGCAGCTTATACGGGACAGGGGGCGATCAGCCCCAGCATTTT.

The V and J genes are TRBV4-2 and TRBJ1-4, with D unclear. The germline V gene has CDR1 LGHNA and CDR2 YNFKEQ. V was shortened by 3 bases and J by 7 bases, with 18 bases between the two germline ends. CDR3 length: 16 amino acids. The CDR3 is CASSHGEGSGFEKLFF. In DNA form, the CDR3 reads TGTGCCAGCAGCCATGGGGAAGGGTCGGGGTTTGAAAAACTGTTTTTT.

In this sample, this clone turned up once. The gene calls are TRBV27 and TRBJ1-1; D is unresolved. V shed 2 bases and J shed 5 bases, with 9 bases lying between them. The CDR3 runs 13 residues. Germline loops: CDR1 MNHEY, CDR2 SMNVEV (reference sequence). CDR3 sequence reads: CASSLNIYTEAFF. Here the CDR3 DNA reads TGTGCCAGCAGTTTAAATATTTATACTGAAGCTTTCTTT.

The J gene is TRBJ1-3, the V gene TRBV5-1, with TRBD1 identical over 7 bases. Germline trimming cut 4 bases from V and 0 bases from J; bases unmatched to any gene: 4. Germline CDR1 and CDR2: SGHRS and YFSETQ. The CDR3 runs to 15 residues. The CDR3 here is CASSRGQSSGNTIYF. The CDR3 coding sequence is TGCGCCAGCAGCAGGGGACAGAGCTCTGGAAACACCATATATTTT.

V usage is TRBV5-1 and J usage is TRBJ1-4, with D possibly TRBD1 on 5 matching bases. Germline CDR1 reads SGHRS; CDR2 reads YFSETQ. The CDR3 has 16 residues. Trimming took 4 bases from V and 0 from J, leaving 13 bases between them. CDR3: CASSVGTGATNEKLFF. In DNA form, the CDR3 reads TGCGCCAGCAGCGTGGGAACAGGAGCAACTAATGAAAAACTGTTTTTT.

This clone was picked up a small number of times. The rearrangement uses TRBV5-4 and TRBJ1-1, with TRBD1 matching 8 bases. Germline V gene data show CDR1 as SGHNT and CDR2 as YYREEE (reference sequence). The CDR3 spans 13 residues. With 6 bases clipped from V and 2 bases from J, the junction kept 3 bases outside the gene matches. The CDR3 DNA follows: TGTGCCAGCACGGGACAGGTTAACACTGAAGCTTTCTTT. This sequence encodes CASTGQVNTEAFF. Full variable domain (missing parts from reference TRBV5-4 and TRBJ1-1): ETGVTQSPTHLIKTRGQQVTLRCSSQSGHNTVSWYQQALGQGPQFIFQYYREEENGRGNFPPRFSGLQFPNYSSELNVNALELDDSALYLCASTGQVNTEAFFGQGTRLTVV.

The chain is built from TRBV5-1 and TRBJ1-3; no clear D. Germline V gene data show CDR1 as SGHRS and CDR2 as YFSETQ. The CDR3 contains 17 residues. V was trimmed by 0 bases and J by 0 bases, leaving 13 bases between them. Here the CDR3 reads CASSLDAGWTSGNTIYF. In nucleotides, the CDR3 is TGCGCCAGCAGCTTGGATGCGGGTTGGACCTCTGGAAACACCATATATTTT.

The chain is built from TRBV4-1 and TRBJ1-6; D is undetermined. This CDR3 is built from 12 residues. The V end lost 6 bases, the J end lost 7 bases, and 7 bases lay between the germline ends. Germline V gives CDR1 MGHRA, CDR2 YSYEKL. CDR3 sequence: CASSPVNSPLHF. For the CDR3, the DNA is TGCGCCAGCAGTCCAGTAAATTCACCCCTCCACTTT.

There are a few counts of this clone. The CDR3 spells CASRLRAWYF. The DNA for the CDR3 is TGTGCCAGCAGACTGAGGGCGTGGTACTTC. The chain has TRBV2 and TRBJ2-7, with D tentatively TRBD2 (5 bases). V gave up 6 bases and J gave up 12 bases, with 12 bases separating them. The CDR3 spans 10 residues. The V gene's germline CDR1 is SNHLY and CDR2 FYNNEI.

CDR3 region: CASSRRQGQYF. The CDR3 DNA follows: TGTGCCAGCAGCCGACGACAGGGGCAGTACTTC. This chain connects TRBV5-6 to TRBJ2-7; TRBD1 matches 7 bases. The CDR3 is 11 amino acids. The V segment lost 4 bases and the J segment 9 bases; nucleotides outside the gene matches: 4. CDR1 and CDR2 from the germline V gene are SGHDT and YYEEEE.

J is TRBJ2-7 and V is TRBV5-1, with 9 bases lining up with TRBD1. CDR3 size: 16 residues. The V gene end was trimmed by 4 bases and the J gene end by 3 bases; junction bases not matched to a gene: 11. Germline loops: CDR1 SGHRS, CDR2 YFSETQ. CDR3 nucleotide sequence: TGCGCCAGCAGCGTAACCCCCGGGACAGGGAGCTACGAGCAGTACTTC. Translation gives CASSVTPGTGSYEQYF.

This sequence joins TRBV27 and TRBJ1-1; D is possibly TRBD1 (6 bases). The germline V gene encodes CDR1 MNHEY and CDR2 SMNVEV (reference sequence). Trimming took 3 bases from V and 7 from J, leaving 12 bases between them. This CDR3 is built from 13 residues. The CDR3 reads CASSFPDSVEAFF. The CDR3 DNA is TGTGCCAGCAGTTTCCCGGACAGTGTTGAAGCTTTCTTT.

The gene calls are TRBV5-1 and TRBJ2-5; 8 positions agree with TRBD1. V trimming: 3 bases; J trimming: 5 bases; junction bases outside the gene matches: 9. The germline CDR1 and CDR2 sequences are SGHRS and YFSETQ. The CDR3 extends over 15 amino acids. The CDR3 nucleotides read TGCGCCAGCAGCTGGACCGGACAGGGAGTGGAGACCCAGTACTTC. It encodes CASSWTGQGVETQYF.

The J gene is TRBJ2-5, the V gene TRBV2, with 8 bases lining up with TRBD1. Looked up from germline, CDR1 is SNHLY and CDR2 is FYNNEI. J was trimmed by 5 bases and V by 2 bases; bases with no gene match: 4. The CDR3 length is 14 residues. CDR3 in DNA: TGTGCCAGCAGTGAATCCAGGGGGCGTGAGACCCAGTACTTC. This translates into CASSESRGRETQYF.

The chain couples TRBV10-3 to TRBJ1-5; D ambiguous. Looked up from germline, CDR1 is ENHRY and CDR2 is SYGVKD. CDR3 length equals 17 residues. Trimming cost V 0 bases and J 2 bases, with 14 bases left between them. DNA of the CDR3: TGTGCCATCAGTGAGTCTCTCACCCCCGCGGGCAATCAGCCCCAGCATTTT. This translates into CAISESLTPAGNQPQHF.

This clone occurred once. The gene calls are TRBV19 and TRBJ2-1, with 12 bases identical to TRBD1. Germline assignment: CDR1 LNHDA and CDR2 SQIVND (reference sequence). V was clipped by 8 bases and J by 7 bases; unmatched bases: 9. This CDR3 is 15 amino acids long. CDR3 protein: CASSLGTGGLNEQFF. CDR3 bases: TGTGCCAGTTCACTAGGGACAGGGGGCTTAAATGAGCAGTTCTTC.

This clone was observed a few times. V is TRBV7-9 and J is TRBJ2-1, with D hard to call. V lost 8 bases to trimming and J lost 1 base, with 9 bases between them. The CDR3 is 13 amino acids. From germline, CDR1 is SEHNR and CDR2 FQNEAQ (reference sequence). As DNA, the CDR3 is TGTGCCAGCGCAACGGGTTCCTACAATGAGCAGTTCTTC. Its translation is CASATGSYNEQFF.